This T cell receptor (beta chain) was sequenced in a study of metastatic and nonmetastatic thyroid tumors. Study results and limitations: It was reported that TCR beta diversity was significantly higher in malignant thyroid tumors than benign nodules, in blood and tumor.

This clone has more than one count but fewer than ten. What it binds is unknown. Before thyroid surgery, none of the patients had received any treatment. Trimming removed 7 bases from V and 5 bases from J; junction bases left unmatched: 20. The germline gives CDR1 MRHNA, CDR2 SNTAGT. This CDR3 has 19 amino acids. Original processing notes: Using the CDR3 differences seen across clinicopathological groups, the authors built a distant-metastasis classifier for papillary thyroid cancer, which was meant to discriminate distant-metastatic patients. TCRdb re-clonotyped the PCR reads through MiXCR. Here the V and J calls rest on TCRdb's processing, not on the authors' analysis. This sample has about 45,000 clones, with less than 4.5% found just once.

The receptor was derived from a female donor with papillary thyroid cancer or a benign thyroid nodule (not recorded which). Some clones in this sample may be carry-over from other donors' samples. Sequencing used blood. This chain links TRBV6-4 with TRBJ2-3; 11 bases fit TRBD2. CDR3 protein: CASIHYPGLAVGGVDTQYF. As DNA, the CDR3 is TGTGCCAGCATTCACTACCCGGGACTAGCGGTAGGGGGAGTAGATACGCAGTATTTT.